This T cell receptor (beta chain) originates from a study of T-cell reconstitution after alpha-beta-depleted transplantation in children. During its preparation, the TCRbeta library received unique molecular identifiers. TCRdb processed the PCR reads anew with MiXCR; each CDR3 protein has one entry. The data show about 610,000 distinct CDR3 sequences, 8% to 11% seen once. This clonotype was observed at least ten times. Trimming took off 3 bases at V and 6 bases at J, with 15 bases between the two ends. CDR3 length: 15 residues. Per the germline V gene, CDR1 is WSHSY and CDR2 is SAAADI. The sequence came from a human donor who donated a stem cell graft to a child with acute myeloid leukemia. The chain is built from TRBV10-2 and TRBJ2-1, with D tentatively TRBD2 (6 bases). The sequencing here drew on PBMCs from the stem cell graft donor, taken from the stem cell graft. The DNA of the CDR3 is TGCGCCAGCAGTGAAACGGGAGTGACCTTCAATGAGCAGTTCTTC. This encodes CASSETGVTFNEQFF.